Shown below are 13 T cell receptor beta chains from a single sample sequenced in a study of cytomegalovirus exposure and HLA in healthy donors. The PCR ran on 60 Vbeta and 13 Jbeta primers. Only in-frame clones appear in the TCRdb table, and some are missing; sequencing was by immunoSEQ multiplex PCR. The data contain about 100,000 clones, roughly three quarters of them singletons. Sequenced material: PBMCs. These receptors originate from a man in his forties or fifties in good health and CMV-seronegative.

The chain uses TRBV11-2 and TRBJ2-5; no firm D call. The CDR3 sequence is 13 residues long. Germline V gene data show CDR1 as SGHAT and CDR2 as FQNNGV. Trimming shortened V by 1 base and J by 0 bases, and 3 bases separated the two germline ends. The CDR3 is CASSLAYQETQYF. DNA for the CDR3: TGTGCCAGCAGCTTAGCTTACCAAGAGACCCAGTACTTC.

The chain employs TRBV5-4 and TRBJ1-1, with D perhaps TRBD1 (6 bases). Deletions cut 0 bases from V and 3 bases from J, with 15 bases between. Germline CDR1 reads SGHNT; CDR2 reads YYREEE (reference sequence). The CDR3 spans 16 residues. The CDR3 is CASSLAGGNQYTEAFF. Written as DNA, the CDR3 is TGTGCCAGCAGCTTGGCGGGGGGCAATCAATACACTGAAGCTTTCTTT.

The rearrangement uses TRBV6-4 and TRBJ2-2, with D uncertain. The ends were cut back, 3 bases at V and 3 bases at J, with 5 bases in the middle. Germline V gene lookup returns CDR1 MRHNA and CDR2 SNTAGT. The CDR3 extends over 13 amino acids. The CDR3 DNA is TGTGCCAGCAGTGAGAGCGACACCGGGGAGCTGTTTTTT. This sequence encodes CASSESDTGELFF.

The chain's CDR3 is CASSPREGTDTQYF. In DNA form, the CDR3 reads TGTGCCAGCTCACCAAGGGAGGGGACAGATACGCAGTATTTT. This chain uses TRBV18 with TRBJ2-3, with 7 nucleotides matching TRBD2. Germline lookup yields CDR1 KGHSH and CDR2 LQKENI. This CDR3 is 14 amino acids long. Trimming cost V 2 bases and J 3 bases; bases outside gene matches: 2.

This clone came up once. The CDR3 coding sequence is TGTGCCAGCTCAACTGGCGGGGGACAGGGAAGGAGCACTGAAGCTTTCTTT. Protein sequence: CASSTGGGQGRSTEAFF. The chain employs TRBV18 and TRBJ1-1; 9 bases are shared with TRBD1. Per germline, CDR1 KGHSH and CDR2 LQKENI. The length of the CDR3 is 17 residues. V shed 5 bases, J shed 4 bases, and the junction held 14 bases outside the gene matches.

The rearrangement links TRBV5-4 to TRBJ2-5; possible D gene TRBD2, 6 bases. The V end lost 4 bases, the J end lost 5 bases, and 15 bases lay between the germline ends. In germline, CDR1 is SGHNT, CDR2 YYREEE (reference sequence). The length of the CDR3 is 14 residues. CDR3 region: CASSQVGGEETQYF. The CDR3 bases are TGTGCCAGCAGCCAGGTGGGGGGAGAGGAGACCCAGTACTTC. The full variable domain, rest sourced from reference TRBV5-4 and TRBJ2-5, is ETGVTQSPTHLIKTRGQQVTLRCSSQSGHNTVSWYQQALGQGPQFIFQYYREEENGRGNFPPRFSGLQFPNYSSELNVNALELDDSALYLCASSQVGGEETQYFGPGTRLLVL.

This clone was recorded only once. This chain joins TRBV2 and TRBJ2-5; D perhaps matches TRBD2 (5 bases). This CDR3 has 14 residues. Germline V gene lookup returns CDR1 SNHLY and CDR2 FYNNEI. V lost 2 bases to trimming and J lost 2 bases, with 9 bases between them. Here the CDR3 DNA reads TGTGCCAGCAGTGAACTAGGACTGCAAGAGACCCAGTACTTC. It yields the protein CASSELGLQETQYF.

The chain joins TRBV19 to TRBJ1-5; 7 bases map to TRBD1. This CDR3 contains 13 residues. Germline lookup yields CDR1 LNHDA and CDR2 SQIVND (reference sequence). V trimming: 3 bases; J trimming: 7 bases; junction bases outside the gene matches: 3. CDR3 loop: CASSIEDRQPQHF. In DNA, the CDR3 is TGTGCCAGTAGTATTGAGGACAGGCAGCCCCAGCATTTT.

V and J are TRBV7-2 and TRBJ2-1; 15 bases are a match to TRBD2. The germline V gene has CDR1 SGHTA and CDR2 FQGNSA. CDR3 length equals 15 residues. With 4 bases clipped from V and 15 bases from J, the junction kept 10 bases outside the gene matches. This CDR3 is CASSSLGLAGGPWFF. The CDR3 DNA reads as TGTGCCAGCAGCTCATTGGGACTAGCGGGGGGCCCCTGGTTCTTC.

A few counts support this clone. This chain links TRBV7-2 with TRBJ1-1, with 11 bases lining up with TRBD1. Germline V CDR1 and CDR2: SGHTA, FQGNSA. CDR3 length: 14 residues. The V gene end was trimmed by 1 base and the J gene end by 7 bases; junction bases not matched to a gene: 2. The CDR3 DNA reads TGTGCCAGCAGCTTAGGAGGGACAGGGGGTGAAGCTTTCTTT. Encoded protein: CASSLGGTGGEAFF.

This clone was detected only once. The junction departs from germline at one end; a sequencing error may be responsible. The genes are TRBV7-9 and TRBJ2-2, with 9 positions matching TRBD1. The germline CDR1 and CDR2 sequences are SEHNR and FQNEAQ (reference sequence). This CDR3 spans 14 amino acids. The CDR3 region has the DNA TGTTCCAGCAGCCTGACAGGGGGCACCGGGGAGCTGTTTTTT. Its translation: CSSSLTGGTGELFF.

The chain joins TRBV4-2 to TRBJ2-3; 7 positions match TRBD1. Trimming cost V 3 bases and J 1 base; bases outside gene matches: 10. Per the germline V gene, CDR1 is LGHNA and CDR2 is YNFKEQ. The CDR3 length is 17 residues. The DNA of the CDR3 is TGTGCCAGCAGCCAGTCACGTGCCGGGACAGGCACAGATACGCAGTATTTT. As protein: CASSQSRAGTGTDTQYF.

The CDR3 coding sequence is TGTGCCAGCAGGGCTAGCGGGGGGGGCAGTGAGCAGTTCTTC. Amino acid sequence: CASRASGGGSEQFF. The chain links TRBV6-8 to TRBJ2-1; 12 bases match TRBD2. V gave up 6 bases and J gave up 9 bases; unmatched junction bases: 6. CDR3 length equals 14 residues. Germline CDR1 reads MNHGY; CDR2 reads SAAAGT.